These T cell receptor beta chains were read from a single sample in a study of cytomegalovirus exposure and HLA in healthy donors. Measured with immunoSEQ multiplex PCR; TCRdb has only the in-frame clones, and not every one. The sample includes approximately 70,000 clones, around three quarters seen only once; the top ten take about 6%. What was sequenced was PBMCs. Receptor source: a man in his fifties or sixties in good health and CMV-seronegative. Each CDR3 is given with its conserved first and last residue. The order of the fields is J gene, D gene, V gene, CDR3 length, CDR3 protein. The D gene is left open where the match is weak.

>TRBJ2-1|NA|TRBV6-1|13
CASSDFFEGEQFF
>TRBJ2-1|NA|TRBV7-9|14
CASRLRTDRNEQFF
>TRBJ2-2|TRBD2|TRBV7-7|15
CASSPLAGGTGELFF
>TRBJ2-7|NA|TRBV11-3|12
CASSLGGNEQYF
>TRBJ2-6|NA|TRBV29-1|16
CSAGGSPLSGANVLTF
>TRBJ1-2|NA|TRBV25-1|11
CASSEYSGYTF
>TRBJ2-7|NA|TRBV5-4|15
CASSLARTGTYEQYF
>TRBJ2-7|TRBD2|TRBV2|15
CASSESAGGSYEQYF
>TRBJ1-1|NA|TRBV7-9|17
CASSFGFGGGRGTEAFF
>TRBJ1-2|TRBD1|TRBV6-5|15
CASSSDQGGNYGYTF
>TRBJ2-7|NA|TRBV5-1|16
CASSLGVAASSYEQYF
>TRBJ1-1|NA|TRBV12-5|12
CASAHEDTEAFF
>TRBJ2-2|NA|TRBV6-5|11
CASSYLGELFF
>TRBJ2-3|NA|TRBV29-1|13
CSGRVRGTDTQYF
>TRBJ1-1|TRBD1|TRBV19|14
CASSIRTGGTEAFF
>TRBJ1-2|NA|TRBV6-1|14
CASSEWGVGYGYTF
>TRBJ1-1|TRBD1|TRBV19|16
CASSRTGGSKGTEAFF
>TRBJ1-2|TRBD1|TRBV7-8|15
CASSIAGGGGYGYTF